This T cell receptor beta chain is drawn from a study of blood T cell repertoires in COVID-19. Study summary: T cells, B-cell-depleted T cells, or PBMCs provided the cDNA or gDNA that served as material.

Authors' processing steps: Estimation of nucleated cell counts relied on the amplification of reference gene primers. Sequencing used immunoSEQ multiplex PCR; TCRdb keeps in-frame clones, though not all of them. V and J calls and clone size follow that table, whereas D and trimming were derived from the DNA. The sample includes 200,000 or so clones, around four fifths seen only once; the top ten take roughly 5.3%. The CDR3 runs 19 residues. Germline V gives CDR1 SGHRS, CDR2 YFSETQ. The J segment lost 8 bases and the V segment lost 0 bases, leaving 22 bases of the junction unmatched. This clone was picked up one time.

The origin of this receptor is a woman aged 55-75 years who had recovered from COVID-19. Sequencing used peripheral blood. The rearrangement links TRBV5-1 to TRBJ2-5; the match to TRBD2 covers 7 bases. The CDR3 reads CASSLAPTAAGQALGTQYF. The CDR3 nucleotides are TGCGCCAGCAGCTTGGCCCCTACGGCAGCGGGGCAAGCCCTAGGCACCCAGTACTTC.